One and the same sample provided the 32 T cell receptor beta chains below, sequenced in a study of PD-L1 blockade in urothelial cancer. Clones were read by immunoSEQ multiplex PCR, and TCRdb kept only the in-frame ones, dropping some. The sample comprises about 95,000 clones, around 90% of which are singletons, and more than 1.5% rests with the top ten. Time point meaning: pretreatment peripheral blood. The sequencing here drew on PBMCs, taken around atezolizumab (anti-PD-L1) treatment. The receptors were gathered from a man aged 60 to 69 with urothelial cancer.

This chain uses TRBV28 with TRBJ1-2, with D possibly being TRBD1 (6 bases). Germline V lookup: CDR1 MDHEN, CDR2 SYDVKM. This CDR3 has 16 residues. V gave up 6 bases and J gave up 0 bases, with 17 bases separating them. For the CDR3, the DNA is TGTGCCAGCAGCTACAAACAGGGAATAACTAACTATGGCTACACCTTC. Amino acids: CASSYKQGITNYGYTF.

CDR3 protein: CATSRGGSNQPQHF. The CDR3 coding sequence is TGTGCCACCAGCAGGGGAGGAAGCAATCAGCCCCAGCATTTT. The chain couples TRBV15 to TRBJ1-5; D is uncertain. The V gene lost 3 bases and the J gene lost 1 base, with 7 bases spanning the gap. The germline V gene has CDR1 LNHNV and CDR2 YYDKDF (reference sequence). The CDR3 is made up of 14 amino acids.

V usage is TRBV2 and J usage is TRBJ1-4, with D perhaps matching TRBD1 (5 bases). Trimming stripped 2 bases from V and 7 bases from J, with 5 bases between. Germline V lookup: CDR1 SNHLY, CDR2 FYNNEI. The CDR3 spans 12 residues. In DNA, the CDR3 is TGTGCCAGCAGTGAACAGGGTGAAAAACTGTTTTTT. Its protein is CASSEQGEKLFF.

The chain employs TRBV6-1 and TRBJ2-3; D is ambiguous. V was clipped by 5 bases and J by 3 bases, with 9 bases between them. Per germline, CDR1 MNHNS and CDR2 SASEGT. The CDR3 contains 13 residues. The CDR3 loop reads CASSISPTDTQYF. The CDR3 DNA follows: TGTGCCAGCAGTATTAGTCCTACAGATACGCAGTATTTT.

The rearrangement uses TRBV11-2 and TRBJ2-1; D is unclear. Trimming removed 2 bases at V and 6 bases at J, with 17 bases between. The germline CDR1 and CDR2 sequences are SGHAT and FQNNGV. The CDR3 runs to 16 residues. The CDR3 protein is CASSLSLAAGRNEQFF. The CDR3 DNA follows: TGTGCCAGCAGCTTAAGTTTGGCAGCAGGTCGCAATGAGCAGTTCTTC.

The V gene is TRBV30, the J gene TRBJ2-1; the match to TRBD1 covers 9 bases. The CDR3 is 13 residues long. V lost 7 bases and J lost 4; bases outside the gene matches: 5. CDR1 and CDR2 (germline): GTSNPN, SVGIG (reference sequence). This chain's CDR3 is CALDRGVYNEQFF. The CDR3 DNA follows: TGTGCCTTGGACAGGGGCGTTTACAATGAGCAGTTCTTC.

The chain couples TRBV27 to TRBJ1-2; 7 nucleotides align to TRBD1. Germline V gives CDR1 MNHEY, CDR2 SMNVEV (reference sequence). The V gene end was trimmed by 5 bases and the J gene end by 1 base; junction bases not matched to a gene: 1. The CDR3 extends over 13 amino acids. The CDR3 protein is CASSRDSNYGYTF. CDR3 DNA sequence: TGTGCCAGCAGTCGGGACAGTAACTATGGCTACACCTTC.

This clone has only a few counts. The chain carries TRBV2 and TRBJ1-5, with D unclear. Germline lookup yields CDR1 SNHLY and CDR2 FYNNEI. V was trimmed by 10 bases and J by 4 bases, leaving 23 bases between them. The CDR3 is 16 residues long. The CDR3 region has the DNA TGTGCCACCTCAAACCCGCTGACCGGGGAGAATCAGCCCCAGCATTTT. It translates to CATSNPLTGENQPQHF.

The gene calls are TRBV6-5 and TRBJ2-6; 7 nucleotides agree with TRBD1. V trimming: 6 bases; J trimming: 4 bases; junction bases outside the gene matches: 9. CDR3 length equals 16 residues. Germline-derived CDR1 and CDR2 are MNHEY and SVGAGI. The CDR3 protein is CASSYRGTSGANVLTF. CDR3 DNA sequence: TGTGCCAGCAGCTACAGGGGAACCTCGGGGGCCAACGTCCTGACTTTC.

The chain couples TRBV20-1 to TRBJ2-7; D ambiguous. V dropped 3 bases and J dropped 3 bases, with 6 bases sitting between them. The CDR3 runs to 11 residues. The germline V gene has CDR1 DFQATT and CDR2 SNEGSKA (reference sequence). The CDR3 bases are TGCAGTGCTAGGTCAAACTACGAGCAGTACTTC. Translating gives CSARSNYEQYF.

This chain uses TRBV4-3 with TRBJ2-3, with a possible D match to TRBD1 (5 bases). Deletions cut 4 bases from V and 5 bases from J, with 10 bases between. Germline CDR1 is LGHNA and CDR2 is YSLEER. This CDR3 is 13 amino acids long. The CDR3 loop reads CASSPGMGDTQYF. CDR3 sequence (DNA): TGCGCCAGCAGCCCAGGGATGGGAGATACGCAGTATTTT.

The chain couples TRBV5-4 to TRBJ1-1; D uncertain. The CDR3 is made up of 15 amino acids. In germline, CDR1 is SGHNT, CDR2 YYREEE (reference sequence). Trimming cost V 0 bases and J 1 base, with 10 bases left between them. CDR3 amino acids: CASSLVPLGNTEAFF. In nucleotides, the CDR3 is TGTGCCAGCAGCTTGGTTCCCCTAGGGAACACTGAAGCTTTCTTT.

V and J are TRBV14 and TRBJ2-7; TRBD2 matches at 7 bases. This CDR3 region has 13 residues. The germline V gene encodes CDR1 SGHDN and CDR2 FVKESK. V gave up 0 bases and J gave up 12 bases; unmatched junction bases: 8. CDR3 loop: CASSQDRVAGLYF. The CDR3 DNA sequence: TGTGCCAGCAGCCAAGATCGGGTAGCGGGCCTGTACTTC.

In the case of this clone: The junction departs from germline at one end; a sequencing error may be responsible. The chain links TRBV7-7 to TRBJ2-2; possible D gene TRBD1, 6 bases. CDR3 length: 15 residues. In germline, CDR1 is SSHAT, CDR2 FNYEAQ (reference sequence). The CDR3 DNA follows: TGTGCTAGCAGCCCCCCAGGGGCGAACACCGGGGAGCTGTTTTTT. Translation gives CASSPPGANTGELFF.

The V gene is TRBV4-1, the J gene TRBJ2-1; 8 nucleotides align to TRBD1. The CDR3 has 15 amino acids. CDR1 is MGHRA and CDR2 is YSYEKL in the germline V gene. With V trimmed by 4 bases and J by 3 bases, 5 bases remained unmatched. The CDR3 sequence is CASSPQGAGYNEQFF. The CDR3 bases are TGCGCCAGCAGCCCTCAGGGGGCCGGCTACAATGAGCAGTTCTTC.

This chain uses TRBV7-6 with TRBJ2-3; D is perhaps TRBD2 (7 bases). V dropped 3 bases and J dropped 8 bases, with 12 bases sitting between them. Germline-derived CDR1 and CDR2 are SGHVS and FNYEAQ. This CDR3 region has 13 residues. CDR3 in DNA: TGTGCCAGCAGCTTGGGGGGGCCCGCTACGCAGTATTTT. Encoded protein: CASSLGGPATQYF. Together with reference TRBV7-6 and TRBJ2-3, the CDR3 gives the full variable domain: GAGVSQSPRYKVTKRGQDVALRCDPISGHVSLYWYRQALGQGPEFLTYFNYEAQQDKSGLPNDRFSAERPEGSISTLTIQRTEQRDSAMYRCASSLGGPATQYFGPGTRLTVL.

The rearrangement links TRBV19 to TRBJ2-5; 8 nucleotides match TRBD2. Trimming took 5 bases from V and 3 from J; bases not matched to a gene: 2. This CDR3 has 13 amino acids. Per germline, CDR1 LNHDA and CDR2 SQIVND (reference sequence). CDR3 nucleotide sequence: TGTGCCAGTAGTTTTAGCGGGAAAGAGACCCAGTACTTC. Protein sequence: CASSFSGKETQYF.

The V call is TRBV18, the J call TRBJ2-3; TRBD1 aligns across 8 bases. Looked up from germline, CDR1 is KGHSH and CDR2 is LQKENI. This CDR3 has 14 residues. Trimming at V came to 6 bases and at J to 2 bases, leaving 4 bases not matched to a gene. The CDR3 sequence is CASSQDRATDTQYF. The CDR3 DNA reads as TGTGCCAGCTCCCAGGACAGGGCCACAGATACGCAGTATTTT.

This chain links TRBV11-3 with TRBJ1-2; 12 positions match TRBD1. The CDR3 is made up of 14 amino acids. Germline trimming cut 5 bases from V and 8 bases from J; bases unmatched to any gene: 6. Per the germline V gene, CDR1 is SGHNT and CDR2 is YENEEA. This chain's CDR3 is CASSLGTGGWGYTF. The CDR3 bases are TGTGCCAGCAGCCTCGGGACAGGGGGCTGGGGCTACACCTTC.

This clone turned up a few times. The CDR3 region has the DNA TGTGCCAGCAGCCCGGGAGTCCGGGAGACCCAGTACTTC. This codes for CASSPGVRETQYF. The gene calls are TRBV9 and TRBJ2-5; perhaps TRBD2 as D (6 bases). The CDR3 sequence is 13 residues long. Trimming shortened V by 4 bases and J by 5 bases, and 12 bases separated the two germline ends. The germline V gene has CDR1 SGDLS and CDR2 YYNGEE.

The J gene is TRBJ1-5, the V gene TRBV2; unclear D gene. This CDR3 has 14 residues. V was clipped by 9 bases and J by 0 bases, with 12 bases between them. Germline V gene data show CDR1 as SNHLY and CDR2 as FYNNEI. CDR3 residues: CASREGLSNQPQHF. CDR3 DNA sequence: TGTGCCAGTCGGGAGGGCCTTAGCAATCAGCCCCAGCATTTT.

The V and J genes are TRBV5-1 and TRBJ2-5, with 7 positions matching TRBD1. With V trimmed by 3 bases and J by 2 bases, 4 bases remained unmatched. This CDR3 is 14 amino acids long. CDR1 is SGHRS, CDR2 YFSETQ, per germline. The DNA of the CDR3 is TGCGCCAGCAGCTCAGGGACAGTACAAGAGACCCAGTACTTC. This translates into CASSSGTVQETQYF.

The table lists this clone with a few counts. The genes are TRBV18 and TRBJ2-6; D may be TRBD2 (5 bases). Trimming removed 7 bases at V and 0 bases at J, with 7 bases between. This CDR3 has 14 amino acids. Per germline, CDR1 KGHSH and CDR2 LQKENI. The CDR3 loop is CASFGDSGANVLTF. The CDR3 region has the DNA TGTGCCAGCTTCGGGGACTCTGGGGCCAACGTCCTGACTTTC.

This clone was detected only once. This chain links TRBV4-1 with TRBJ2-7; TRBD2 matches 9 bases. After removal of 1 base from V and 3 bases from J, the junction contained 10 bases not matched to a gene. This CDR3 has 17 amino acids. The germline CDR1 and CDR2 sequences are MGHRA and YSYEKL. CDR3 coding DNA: TGCGCCAGCAGCCAAGGGGGGGTTGCGGGGGGGAACTACGAGCAGTACTTC. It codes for CASSQGGVAGGNYEQYF.

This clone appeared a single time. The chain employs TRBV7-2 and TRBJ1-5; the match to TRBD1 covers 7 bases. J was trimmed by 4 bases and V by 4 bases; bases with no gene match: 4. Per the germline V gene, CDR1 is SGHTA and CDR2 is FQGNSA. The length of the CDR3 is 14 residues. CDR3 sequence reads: CASSYDRENQPQHF. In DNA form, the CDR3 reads TGTGCCAGCAGCTATGACAGGGAAAATCAGCCCCAGCATTTT.

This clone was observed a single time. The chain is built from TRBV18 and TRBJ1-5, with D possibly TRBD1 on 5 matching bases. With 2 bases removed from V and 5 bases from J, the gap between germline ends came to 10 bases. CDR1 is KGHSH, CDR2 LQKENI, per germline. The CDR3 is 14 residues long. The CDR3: CASSPLGGDQPQHF. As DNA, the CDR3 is TGTGCCAGCTCACCATTGGGGGGGGATCAGCCCCAGCATTTT.

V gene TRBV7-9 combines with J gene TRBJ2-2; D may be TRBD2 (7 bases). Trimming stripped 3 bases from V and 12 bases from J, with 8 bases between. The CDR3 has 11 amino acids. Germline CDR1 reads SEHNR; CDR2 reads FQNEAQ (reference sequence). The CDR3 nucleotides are TGTGCCAGCAGCTTCGGGGGGCAGCTGTTTTTT. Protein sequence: CASSFGGQLFF.

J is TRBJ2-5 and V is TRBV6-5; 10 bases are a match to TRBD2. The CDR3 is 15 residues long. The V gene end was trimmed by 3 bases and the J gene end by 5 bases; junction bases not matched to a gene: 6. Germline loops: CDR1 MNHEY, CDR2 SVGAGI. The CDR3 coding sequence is TGTGCCAGCAGTTATGAGCGGGGGGGCCGGGAGACCCAGTACTTC. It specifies CASSYERGGRETQYF.

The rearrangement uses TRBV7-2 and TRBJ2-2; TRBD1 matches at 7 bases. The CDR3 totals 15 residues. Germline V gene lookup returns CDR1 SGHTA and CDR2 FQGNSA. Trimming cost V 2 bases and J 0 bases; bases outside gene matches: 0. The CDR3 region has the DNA TGTGCCAGCAGCTTAACAGGGGCGAACACCGGGGAGCTGTTTTTT. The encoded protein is CASSLTGANTGELFF.

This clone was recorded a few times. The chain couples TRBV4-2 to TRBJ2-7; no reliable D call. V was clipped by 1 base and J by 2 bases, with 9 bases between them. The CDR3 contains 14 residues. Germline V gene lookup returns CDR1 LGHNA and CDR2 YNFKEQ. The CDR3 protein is CASSQGSGTYEQYF. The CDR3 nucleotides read TGTGCCAGCAGCCAAGGGAGTGGAACCTACGAGCAGTACTTC.

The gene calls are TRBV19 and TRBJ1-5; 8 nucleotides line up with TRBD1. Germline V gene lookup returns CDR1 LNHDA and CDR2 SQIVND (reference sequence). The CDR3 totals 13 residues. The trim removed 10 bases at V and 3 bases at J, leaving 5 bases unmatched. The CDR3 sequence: CATKDRANQPQHF. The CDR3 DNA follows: TGTGCCACCAAGGACAGGGCCAATCAGCCCCAGCATTTT.

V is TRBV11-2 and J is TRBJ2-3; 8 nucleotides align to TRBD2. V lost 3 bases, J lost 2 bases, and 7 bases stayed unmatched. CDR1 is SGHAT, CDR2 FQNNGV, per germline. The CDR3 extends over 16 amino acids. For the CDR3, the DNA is TGTGCCAGCAGCTTTTCAGCGGGGGCTATCACAGATACGCAGTATTTT. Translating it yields CASSFSAGAITDTQYF.